This T cell receptor beta chain was captured by sequencing in a study of T-cell memory formation after mild COVID-19. TCRdb redid the calling of the 5' RACE reads with MiXCR, one entry per CDR3 protein. Of about 470,000 distinct CDR3 sequences detected, more than 20% appear once; the ten largest clones hold about 12%. General observations from the study: Contracting CD4+ clones sat mainly in CM and EM; CD8+ in EMRA.

On this clonotype: As yet, its antigen is unknown.

Germline V gene lookup returns CDR1 MNHEY and CDR2 SVGAGI. The CDR3 length is 18 residues. Trimming pared 6 bases from V and 1 base from J, leaving 23 bases between. The material sequenced was PBMCs or a T cell subset sorted from them (not recorded which). The rearrangement joins TRBV6-5 to TRBJ2-3; the D is unclear. The sequence came from an adult woman who had mild COVID-19 (a few samples of this study predate the infection). Cell type and time point are not known. The CDR3 sequence is CASRNTPNSLPGTDTQYF. In nucleotides, the CDR3 is TGTGCCAGCAGAAACACCCCTAATTCGCTGCCGGGCACAGATACGCAGTATTTT.